Listed below are T cell receptor beta chains from one sample, sequenced in a study of T cells in Graves' hyperthyroidism and ophthalmopathy. TCRdb analysed the multiplex PCR reads with MiXCR anew, one entry per CDR3 protein. There are around 350,000 distinct CDR3 sequences in the sample; roughly 17% occur only once, and 34% lies in the top ten. Sequencing was performed on blood. The receptors derive from a woman aged 25-40 years with Graves' hyperthyroidism that later progressed to Graves' ophthalmopathy. CDR3s include the opening cysteine and the closing phenylalanine or tryptophan. Fields, in order: J gene, D gene, V gene, clone size, CDR3 DNA, CDR3 protein. D genes are given only for firm matches. Clone size is shown for a subset of rows, as once, few, many or a class of expanded clone.

j_gene: TRBJ2-1; d_gene: NA; v_gene: TRBV11-3; abundance: NA; CDR3nt: TGTGCCAGCAGCCCCGGGACAGGGATAGCGGGGGGTACCTACAATGAGCAGTTCTTC; CDR3aa: CASSPGTGIAGGTYNEQFF
j_gene: TRBJ2-1; d_gene: NA; v_gene: TRBV11-3; abundance: NA; CDR3nt: TGTGCCAGCAGCCCCTCCTTGCGGGATGAGCAGTTCTTC; CDR3aa: CASSPSLRDEQFF
j_gene: TRBJ1-6; d_gene: NA; v_gene: TRBV20-1; abundance: many; CDR3nt: TGCAGTGCTAGGGGGGGGAGAGTCGATTCACCCCTCCACTTT; CDR3aa: CSARGGRVDSPLHF
j_gene: TRBJ2-3; d_gene: NA; v_gene: TRBV3-1; abundance: few; CDR3nt: TGTGCCAGCAGCTCGGACAGCTCGGGGGATACGCAGTATTTT; CDR3aa: CASSSDSSGDTQYF
j_gene: TRBJ2-1; d_gene: TRBD1; v_gene: TRBV5-1; abundance: few; CDR3nt: TGCGCCAGTCGACAGGGGGGAAACAATGAGCAGTTCTTC; CDR3aa: CASRQGGNNEQFF
j_gene: TRBJ1-6; d_gene: NA; v_gene: TRBV18; abundance: many; CDR3nt: TGTGCCAGCTCATCACCGGCGGGGTCTAATTCACCCCTCCACTTT; CDR3aa: CASSSPAGSNSPLHF
j_gene: TRBJ1-1; d_gene: NA; v_gene: TRBV12-3/TRBV12-4; abundance: many; CDR3nt: TGTGCCAGCAGTTTCTGGCAGGGGAGCACTGAAGCTTTCTTT; CDR3aa: CASSFWQGSTEAFF
j_gene: TRBJ2-7; d_gene: NA; v_gene: TRBV25-1; abundance: many; CDR3nt: TGTGCCAGCAGTTTAGACACCCGGAGCTCCTACGAGCAGTACTTC; CDR3aa: CASSLDTRSSYEQYF
j_gene: TRBJ1-1; d_gene: NA; v_gene: TRBV9; abundance: NA; CDR3nt: TGTGCCAGCAGCGCCGGACCGGGGTTTGAAGCTTTCTTT; CDR3aa: CASSAGPGFEAFF
j_gene: TRBJ2-7; d_gene: NA; v_gene: TRBV3-1; abundance: few; CDR3nt: TGTGCCAGCAGCCAATTGAACGAGCAGTACTTC; CDR3aa: CASSQLNEQYF
j_gene: TRBJ2-7; d_gene: NA; v_gene: TRBV20-1; abundance: NA; CDR3nt: TGCAGTGCTACGCCGGGGAATAGTTGGGAGCAGTACTTC; CDR3aa: CSATPGNSWEQYF
j_gene: TRBJ2-5; d_gene: NA; v_gene: TRBV20-1; abundance: NA; CDR3nt: TGCAGTGCTGACGGTACGGGACGGATTCAAGAGACCCAGTACTTC; CDR3aa: CSADGTGRIQETQYF
j_gene: TRBJ1-4; d_gene: NA; v_gene: TRBV11-2; abundance: NA; CDR3nt: TGTGCCAGCAACCTAGGGCCCGGGACTAATGAAAAACTGTTTTTT; CDR3aa: CASNLGPGTNEKLFF
j_gene: TRBJ2-5; d_gene: NA; v_gene: TRBV11-2; abundance: many; CDR3nt: TGTGCCAGCAGCCAGCGGGAGACCCAGTACTTC; CDR3aa: CASSQRETQYF
j_gene: TRBJ2-7; d_gene: NA; v_gene: TRBV18; abundance: NA; CDR3nt: TGTGCCAGCTCACCCAACCTGGGGGGGCGCGAGCAGTACTTC; CDR3aa: CASSPNLGGREQYF
j_gene: TRBJ1-1; d_gene: NA; v_gene: TRBV5-1; abundance: many; CDR3nt: TGCGCCAGCAGCACGGACGGGGCCACTGAAGCTTTCTTT; CDR3aa: CASSTDGATEAFF